The clone carrying this T cell receptor (beta chain) was seen a few times. As yet, its antigen is unknown. Terminally differentiated effector memory CD45RA+ cells were left out of the naive CD8 fraction, which was CD45RO-negative and positively selected for CCR7. Each of the donors was a healthy adult who was HIV-negative and had not had a recent acute infection or vaccination. For every subset, genomic DNA was evenly distributed across several immunoSEQ plates. Sequencing used immunoSEQ multiplex PCR; TCRdb keeps in-frame clones, though not all of them. The table includes about 2 million clones, roughly 95% detected once. This record belongs to a study of shared clonotypes between healthy human individuals. The study's findings and limits: Sampling was confined to blood; repertoires within tissues likely differ. Naive CD4 clonotypes overlapped across a handful of donors at roughly 4.5%.

The receptor's source is a man aged 18-30 years in good health. The source material was naive CD8+ T cells sorted from blood.

The DNA for the CDR3 is TGTGCCACCCGACGGACGGGGTTGGAGACCCAGTACTTC. Its translation: CATRRTGLETQYF. V gene TRBV27 combines with J gene TRBJ2-5, with D perhaps matching TRBD2 (5 bases). The length of the CDR3 is 13 residues. The V and J ends lost 10 bases and 5 bases respectively, with 17 bases between them. Germline V gene lookup returns CDR1 MNHEY and CDR2 SMNVEV (reference sequence).